These 18 T cell receptor beta chains originate from one sample sequenced in a study of T-cell memory formation after mild COVID-19 (dated by TCRdb to about 2021). The method behind the library was 5' RACE. Sequencing instrument: Illumina NovaSeq 6000. TCRdb reanalyzed the raw reads on its own, using fastp at Q25 for trimming and MiXCR for clone calling, and kept in-frame beta chains. Each entry is one CDR3 protein sequence, shown with its most common DNA and genes. The sample contains about 410,000 distinct CDR3 sequences, roughly a quarter of them found a single time. The ten largest account for about an eighth of the sample. The specimen was PBMCs or a T cell subset sorted from them (not recorded which). The receptor set was obtained from an adult woman who had mild COVID-19 (a few samples of this study predate the infection). The sample titles of this study are shuffled in the database, so cell type and time point are left out; the donor was told from shared clones.

This clonotype was detected ten times or more. The rearrangement links TRBV20-1 to TRBJ2-7; 7 bases agree with TRBD1. Germline V gene data show CDR1 as DFQATT and CDR2 as SNEGSKA (reference sequence). There are 16 residues in the CDR3. Trimming at V came to 2 bases and at J to 1 base, leaving 11 bases not matched to a gene. For the CDR3, the DNA is TGCAGTGCTAGACCCCTAAGGACAGGAGATTCCTACGAGCAGTACTTC. Amino acids: CSARPLRTGDSYEQYF.

This clonotype was counted only a few times. The chain couples TRBV24-1 to TRBJ2-1; weak D call: TRBD2 (5 bases). The V gene lost 2 bases and the J gene lost 1 base, with 11 bases spanning the gap. CDR1 and CDR2 (germline): KGHDR, SFDVKD. The CDR3 is 16 amino acids. The chain's CDR3 is CATSDSYSESYNEQFF. The CDR3 DNA reads TGTGCCACCAGTGATTCCTATAGCGAGTCCTACAATGAGCAGTTCTTC.

V gene TRBV20-1 combines with J gene TRBJ2-7, with 9 bases identical to TRBD2. The CDR3 runs 12 residues. Germline V gene data show CDR1 as DFQATT and CDR2 as SNEGSKA (reference sequence). The ends lost 2 bases at V and 7 bases at J; junction bases unmatched: 3. CDR3 nucleotides: TGCAGTGCTAGACCCCTAGCGGGGGAGCAGTACTTC. Its translation: CSARPLAGEQYF.

This clonotype was recorded at least ten times. The chain couples TRBV27 to TRBJ2-7, with TRBD1 matching over 8 bases. Losses at the gene ends were 6 bases for V and 4 bases for J; bases not matched to a gene: 2. Per germline, CDR1 MNHEY and CDR2 SMNVEV (reference sequence). The length of the CDR3 is 12 residues. The chain's CDR3 is CASSDRGYEQYF. Written as DNA, the CDR3 is TGTGCCAGCAGCGACAGGGGTTACGAGCAGTACTTC.

V and J are TRBV24-1 and TRBJ2-7, with D maybe TRBD2 (6 bases). Between the trimmed V and J ends, which lost 5 bases and 4 bases, there was a span of 11 bases. This CDR3 region has 13 residues. Germline V gene data show CDR1 as KGHDR and CDR2 as SFDVKD. The CDR3 is CATSGGAEYEQYF. For the CDR3, the DNA is TGTGCCACCAGTGGCGGGGCTGAGTACGAGCAGTACTTC.

The chain uses TRBV12-3 or TRBV12-4 and TRBJ2-7; the D gene is possibly TRBD1 (5 bases). This CDR3 region has 15 residues. V lost 1 base to trimming and J lost 2 bases, with 12 bases between them. As DNA, the CDR3 is TGTGCCAGCAGTTTAGAACCAGGGCCCCCCTACGAGCAGTACTTC. Amino acids: CASSLEPGPPYEQYF.

The CDR3 spells CASSLDRHNEQFF. CDR3 nucleotide sequence: TGTGCCAGTAGTCTGGACAGACACAATGAGCAGTTCTTC. The V call is TRBV19, the J call TRBJ2-1; possibly TRBD1 for D (6 bases). The CDR3 runs 13 residues. The germline V and J ends were trimmed by 5 bases and 5 bases, with 10 bases remaining between them. Germline loops: CDR1 LNHDA, CDR2 SQIVND (reference sequence).

The table lists this clonotype with a few counts. The rearrangement uses TRBV12-3 or TRBV12-4 and TRBJ2-7; 10 bases are shared with TRBD2. The trim removed 7 bases at V and 2 bases at J, leaving 8 bases unmatched. The CDR3 spans 15 residues. The DNA of the CDR3 is TGTGCCAGCACCATTAGCGGGGGGTCAGCCTACGAGCAGTACTTC. Translating gives CASTISGGSAYEQYF.

This clonotype appeared a few times. The J gene is TRBJ2-7, the V gene TRBV18; D possibly corresponds to TRBD1 (6 bases). The CDR3 has 14 amino acids. Per the germline V gene, CDR1 is KGHSH and CDR2 is LQKENI. With 4 bases removed from V and 3 bases from J, the gap between germline ends came to 13 bases. The CDR3: CASSRGQSYYEQYF. The CDR3 region has the DNA TGTGCCAGCTCACGCGGACAGAGCTACTACGAGCAGTACTTC.

V and J are TRBV3-1 and TRBJ1-2, with D hard to call. The CDR3 has 13 amino acids. V was cut by 4 bases and J by 8 bases, with 14 bases left in between. Germline-derived CDR1 and CDR2 are LGHDT and YNNKEL (reference sequence). CDR3: CASSPQGFYGYTF. The CDR3 DNA reads TGTGCCAGCAGCCCCCAAGGTTTTTACGGCTACACCTTC.

This clonotype was seen only a few times. The V call is TRBV5-1, the J call TRBJ2-3; D is unclear. V was trimmed by 1 base and J by 4 bases, leaving 13 bases between them. CDR1 is SGHRS and CDR2 is YFSETQ in the germline V gene. The CDR3 is 15 amino acids. The CDR3 protein is CASSLTEIKPDTQYF. CDR3 DNA: TGCGCCAGCAGCTTGACGGAAATTAAACCAGATACGCAGTATTTT.

At least ten counts were recorded for this clonotype. The chain recombines TRBV12-3 or TRBV12-4 with TRBJ2-2; D might be TRBD1 (5 bases). V was trimmed by 4 bases and J by 2 bases, leaving 14 bases between them. This CDR3 has 16 residues. CDR3 nucleotide sequence: TGTGCCAGCAGTTCCAATGGGGCCTTAAACACCGGGGAGCTGTTTTTT. Amino acids: CASSSNGALNTGELFF.

This clonotype was counted only a few times. The V gene is TRBV15, the J gene TRBJ2-1; D is uncertain. The V end was cut by 0 bases, the J end by 16 bases, with 16 bases between. The germline gives CDR1 LNHNV, CDR2 YYDKDF (reference sequence). The CDR3 consists of 13 residues. CDR3 DNA: TGTGCCACCAGCAGAGATGGGATCGGGTGGGGTTTCTTC. Its translation is CATSRDGIGWGFF.

On this clonotype itself: This may stem from a read error, because a much larger clone lies one nucleotide away. The CDR3 sequence is CASSFVTGELFF. CDR3 coding DNA: TGTGCCAGCAGCTTCGTCACCGGGGAGCTGTTTTTT. The rearrangement uses TRBV5-6 and TRBJ2-2; D ambiguous. Germline CDR1 and CDR2: SGHDT and YYEEEE. The CDR3 is made up of 12 amino acids. Trimming took 2 bases from V and 4 from J, leaving 3 bases between them.

Only a few counts were recorded for this clonotype. The genes are TRBV7-2 and TRBJ1-5, with D possibly TRBD1 on 6 matching bases. Trimming took off 1 base at V and 5 bases at J, with 15 bases between the two ends. The CDR3 runs to 16 residues. Looked up from germline, CDR1 is SGHTA and CDR2 is FQGNSA. The CDR3 here is CASSLEQGLGDQPQHF. CDR3 bases: TGTGCCAGCAGCTTAGAGCAGGGGCTGGGCGATCAGCCCCAGCATTTT.

The chain links TRBV19 to TRBJ1-1; D call uncertain. The V gene lost 3 bases and the J gene lost 2 bases, with 7 bases spanning the gap. Germline V lookup: CDR1 LNHDA, CDR2 SQIVND (reference sequence). CDR3 size: 13 residues. The CDR3 DNA reads as TGTGCCAGTAGTATGACCGTAAACACTGAAGCTTTCTTT. It is translated as CASSMTVNTEAFF.

The rearrangement uses TRBV20-1 and TRBJ2-7, with 8 positions matching TRBD1. Trimming removed 6 bases from V and 7 bases from J; junction bases left unmatched: 14. Germline V gives CDR1 DFQATT, CDR2 SNEGSKA (reference sequence). The CDR3 spans 14 residues. CDR3 nucleotide sequence: TGCAGTGCGAACGGGAAAGGCGGACAGGGAGAGCAGTACTTC. The encoded protein is CSANGKGGQGEQYF.

J is TRBJ1-2 and V is TRBV4-1; no clear D gene. The CDR3 covers 17 residues. Between the trimmed V and J ends, which lost 1 base and 7 bases, there was a span of 22 bases. Per germline, CDR1 MGHRA and CDR2 YSYEKL. CDR3 loop: CASSQAKEGRRRGGYTF. The CDR3 DNA follows: TGCGCCAGCAGCCAAGCTAAGGAGGGTCGCCGACGTGGTGGCTACACCTTC.